This T cell receptor (beta chain) was identified during a study of T cells in Graves' hyperthyroidism and ophthalmopathy (dated by TCRdb to about 2019). In terms of the full investigation: Peripheral blood samples were taken at the time of initial diagnosis, prior to any treatment. TCR V-J signatures able to tell the groups apart were searched for in a discovery cohort of about a hundred patients, of whom 40 to 45 had Graves' ophthalmopathy and around 56 had stable Graves' hyperthyroidism. Whether ophthalmopathy could be predicted prospectively was tested in an independent validation cohort made up of under 20 hyperthyroidism patients plus 17 patients who later progressed to ophthalmopathy. The roughly 94 discovery patients were randomly divided into training and test sets at a 7:3 ratio. In addition, the study compared T-cell repertoires in thyroid tissue and in blood from several Graves' hyperthyroidism patients. Once sampling was done, hyperthyroidism patients were given methimazole at a starting dose of 30 mg daily, whereas ophthalmopathy patients were given high-dose intravenous methylprednisolone. TCR Vbeta CDR3 sequencing of approximately 140 peripheral blood samples (over 40 ophthalmopathy, around 80 hyperthyroidism and roughly 17 progressor patients) is reported in the paper.

The germline V gene (reference sequence) sets CDR1 to SEHNR and CDR2 to FQNEAQ. V is reduced by 5 bases and J by 3 bases, leaving a spacing of 6 bases between them. The CDR3 numbers 12 residues from cysteine through phenylalanine. Just the 36-base CDR3 DNA is kept, in frame starting at base 1. Beyond this particular receptor, the publication reports: Sample size was not statistically predetermined, and investigators were not blinded to group allocation. Most expanded thyroid clonotypes (frequency above 0.001) were also detected in blood, a finding suggesting that blood repertoires may reflect thyroid immune responses. A 13 V-J signature model separated ophthalmopathy from stable hyperthyroidism, with approximately 86% sensitivity and roughly 81% specificity in cross-validation and 80%/75% in testing. In validation, the model predicted progression to ophthalmopathy a median of roughly 6.5 months before onset, with roughly 71% sensitivity and more than 72% specificity.

The TCR beta CDR3 regions were amplified from the RNA transcripts. The first round of RT-PCR for the TCR CDR3 was performed with the HTBI primer set and the Qiagen OneStep RT-PCR kit. Libraries were constructed in a second round of multiplex PCR, after which size selection and purification were carried out. Libraries were sequenced paired-end with 100 bp reads on an Illumina HiSeq2000. The authors' analysis ran thus. SOAPnuke was used to process the raw data, with reads discarded if the reads contained adapters or uncalled bases, had a mean Phred below 15, or lacked an exact constant-primer or identifier match. High-quality paired reads were merged with COPE v1.2.5, and unique nucleotide sequences were defined as clonotypes. MiTCR v1.1 was used to align clonotypes to the IMGT TRBV, TRBD and TRBJ reference segments. Analysis was restricted to V-J combinations with a frequency above 0.0001, which covered 99.2% of repertoires. The TCS score was defined as the ratio of F50 (clonal expansion) to E x V (chaos), calculated using BLOSUM62-based TCRdist between CDR3 peptides within each V-J. Welch's t-statistics and random forest reduced around 520 V-J features to 13, which were used in a naive Bayes classifier (R e1071). In-frame beta chains were kept once TCRdb had trimmed the public reads at Q25 with fastp and called clones with MiXCR. A single entry per CDR3 protein holds the most common genes and DNA from its merged rows. The V and J calls shown here were made by TCRdb, not taken from the authors' results. The sample contains more than 75,000 distinct CDR3 sequences, about 51% of them found a single time. The ten top clones hold 27% of the sample.

Graves' hyperthyroidism was defined as stable when no progression to ophthalmopathy occurred over 18 months of follow-up. The hyperthyroidism patients were between 18 and 65 years old and newly diagnosed, with a disease duration of less than 2 months. The study excluded patients with uncontrolled infections, other autoimmune diseases, pregnancy or lactation. Diagnoses were established on the basis of clinical symptoms, serum thyroxine and TRAb, thyroid ultrasound, and orbital computed tomography. Ficoll-Paque density gradient centrifugation was used to isolate PBMCs from 8.5 to 10 ml of fresh peripheral blood. Total RNA was extracted using Trizol reagent, and RNA quality was assessed on an Agilent 2100 Bioanalyzer. The table lists this clonotype with many counts. It has no known antigen specificity. The input lacks base qualities; no much larger clone sits a single base away.

The clonotype comes from a woman in her thirties or forties with Graves' hyperthyroidism. Rearrangement joined TRBV7-9 to TRBJ2-3, with the D gene uncertain. Sequenced sample: blood. For the CDR3, the sequence is CASSLLTDTQYF. The DNA is TGTGCCAGCAGCCTCTTAACAGATACGCAGTATTTT. Supplemented by the reference TRBV7-9 and TRBJ2-3 proteins around the CDR3, the complete variable domain is DTGVSQNPRHKITKRGQNVTFRCDPISEHNRLYWYRQTLGQGPEFLTYFQNEAQLEKSRLLSDRFSAERPKGSFSTLEIQRTEQGDSAMYLCASSLLTDTQYFGPGTRLTVL.